The source of this T cell receptor (beta chain) is a study of regulatory T cells in long-lasting Graves disease. Sequencing libraries for TCR beta were prepared with iRepertoire HTBI primers and Arm-PCR of CDR3 regions. MiXCR, applied by TCRdb to the multiplex PCR reads, yields one record per CDR3 protein. The table includes 450,000 to 500,000 distinct CDR3 sequences, under 20% detected once. The CDR3 has 16 residues. V lost 1 base and J 0 bases, leaving 11 bases between the germline ends. Per germline, CDR1 LNHNV and CDR2 YYDKDF (reference sequence). The time point denotes: newly diagnosed GD, antithyroid drugs for less than 3 months. The TCR library used RNA extracted from PBMCs. This clonotype was counted ten times or more. These data were likewise used in another study, on T cells in Graves' hyperthyroidism and ophthalmopathy.

The source of this sequence is a middle-aged man with Graves disease. The source was peripheral blood mononuclear cells (PBMCs), collected at new diagnosis, from a patient treated with antithyroid drugs. The chain is built from TRBV15 and TRBJ2-3; D is perhaps TRBD1 (6 bases). The CDR3 sequence is CATSRGGGQSTDTQYF. The CDR3 coding sequence is TGTGCCACCAGCAGAGGCGGAGGACAGAGCACAGATACGCAGTATTTT.